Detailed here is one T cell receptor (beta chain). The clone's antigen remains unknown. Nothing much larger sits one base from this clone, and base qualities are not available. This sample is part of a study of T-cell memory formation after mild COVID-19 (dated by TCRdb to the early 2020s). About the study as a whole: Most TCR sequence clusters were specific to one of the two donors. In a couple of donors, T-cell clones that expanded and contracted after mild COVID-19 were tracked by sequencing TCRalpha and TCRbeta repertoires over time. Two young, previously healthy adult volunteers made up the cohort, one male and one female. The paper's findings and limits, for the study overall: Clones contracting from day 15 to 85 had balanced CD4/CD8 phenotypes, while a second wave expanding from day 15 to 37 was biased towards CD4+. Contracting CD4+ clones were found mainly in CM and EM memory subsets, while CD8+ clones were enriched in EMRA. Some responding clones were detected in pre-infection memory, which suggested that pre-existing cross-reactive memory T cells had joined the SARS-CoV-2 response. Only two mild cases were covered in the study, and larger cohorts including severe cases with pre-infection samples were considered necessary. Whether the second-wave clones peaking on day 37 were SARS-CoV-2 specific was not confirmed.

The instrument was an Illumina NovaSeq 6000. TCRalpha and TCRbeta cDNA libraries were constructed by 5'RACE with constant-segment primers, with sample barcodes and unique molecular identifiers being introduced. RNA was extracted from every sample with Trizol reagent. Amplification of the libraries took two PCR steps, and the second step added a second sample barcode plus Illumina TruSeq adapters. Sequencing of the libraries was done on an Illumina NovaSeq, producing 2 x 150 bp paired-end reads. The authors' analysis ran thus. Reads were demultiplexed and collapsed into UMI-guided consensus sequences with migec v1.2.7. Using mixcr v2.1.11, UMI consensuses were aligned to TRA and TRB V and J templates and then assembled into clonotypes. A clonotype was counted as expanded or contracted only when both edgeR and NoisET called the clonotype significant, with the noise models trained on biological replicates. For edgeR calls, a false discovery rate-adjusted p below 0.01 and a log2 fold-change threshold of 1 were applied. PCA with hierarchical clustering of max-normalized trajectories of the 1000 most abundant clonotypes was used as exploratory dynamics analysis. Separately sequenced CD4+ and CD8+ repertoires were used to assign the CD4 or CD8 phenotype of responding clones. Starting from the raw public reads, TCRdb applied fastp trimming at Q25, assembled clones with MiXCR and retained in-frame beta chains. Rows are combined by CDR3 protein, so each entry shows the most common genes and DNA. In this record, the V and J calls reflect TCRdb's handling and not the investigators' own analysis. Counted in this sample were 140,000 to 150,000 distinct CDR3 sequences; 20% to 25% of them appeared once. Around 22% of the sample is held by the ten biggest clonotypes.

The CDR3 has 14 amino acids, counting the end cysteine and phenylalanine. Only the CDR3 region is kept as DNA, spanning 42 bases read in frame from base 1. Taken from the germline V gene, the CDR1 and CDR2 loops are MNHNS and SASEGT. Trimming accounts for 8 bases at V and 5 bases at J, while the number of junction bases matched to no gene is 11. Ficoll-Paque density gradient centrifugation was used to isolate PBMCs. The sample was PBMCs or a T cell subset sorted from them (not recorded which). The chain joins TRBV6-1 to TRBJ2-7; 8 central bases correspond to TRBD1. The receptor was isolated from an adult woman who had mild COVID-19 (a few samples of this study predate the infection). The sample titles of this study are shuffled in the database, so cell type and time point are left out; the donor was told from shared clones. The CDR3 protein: CASLEGTGGNEQYF. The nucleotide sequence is TGTGCCAGCCTCGAGGGGACAGGAGGTAACGAGCAGTACTTC.